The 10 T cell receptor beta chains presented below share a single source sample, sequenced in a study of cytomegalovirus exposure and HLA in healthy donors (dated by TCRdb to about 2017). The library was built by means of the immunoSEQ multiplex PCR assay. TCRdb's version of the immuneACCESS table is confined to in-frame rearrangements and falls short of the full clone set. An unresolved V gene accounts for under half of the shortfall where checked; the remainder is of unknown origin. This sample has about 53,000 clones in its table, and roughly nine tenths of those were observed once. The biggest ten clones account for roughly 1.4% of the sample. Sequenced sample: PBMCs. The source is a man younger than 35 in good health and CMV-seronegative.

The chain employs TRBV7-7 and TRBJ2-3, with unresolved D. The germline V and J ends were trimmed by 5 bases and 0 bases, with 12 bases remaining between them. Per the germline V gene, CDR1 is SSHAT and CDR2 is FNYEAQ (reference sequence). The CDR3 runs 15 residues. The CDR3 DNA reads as TGTGCCAGCAGCCGAAGACTCGATAGCACAGATACGCAGTATTTT. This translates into CASSRRLDSTDTQYF.

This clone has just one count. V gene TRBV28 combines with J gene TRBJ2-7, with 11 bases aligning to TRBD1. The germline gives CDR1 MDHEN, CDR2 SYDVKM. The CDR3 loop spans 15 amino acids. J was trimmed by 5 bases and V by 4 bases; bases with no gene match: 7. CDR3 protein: CASSSPGQGGNEQYF. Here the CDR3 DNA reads TGTGCCAGCAGTTCTCCGGGACAGGGGGGGAACGAGCAGTACTTC. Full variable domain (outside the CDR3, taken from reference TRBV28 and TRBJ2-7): DVKVTQSSRYLVKRTGEKVFLECVQDMDHENMFWYRQDPGLGLRLIYFSYDVKMKEKGDIPEGYSVSREKKERFSLILESASTNQTSMYLCASSSPGQGGNEQYFGPGTRLTVT.

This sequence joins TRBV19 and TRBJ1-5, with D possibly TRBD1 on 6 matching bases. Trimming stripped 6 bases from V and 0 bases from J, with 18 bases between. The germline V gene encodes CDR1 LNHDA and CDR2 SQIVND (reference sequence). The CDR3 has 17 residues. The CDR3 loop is CASSRDILLNSNQPQHF. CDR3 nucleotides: TGTGCCAGTAGCCGGGACATCCTTTTAAATAGCAATCAGCCCCAGCATTTT.

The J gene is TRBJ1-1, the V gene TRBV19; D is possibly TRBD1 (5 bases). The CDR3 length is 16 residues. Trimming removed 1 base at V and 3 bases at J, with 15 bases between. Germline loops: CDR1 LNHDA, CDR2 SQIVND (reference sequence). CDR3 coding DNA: TGTGCCAGTAGTATAGCTGTCGGGGGGATTCACACTGAAGCTTTCTTT. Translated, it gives CASSIAVGGIHTEAFF.

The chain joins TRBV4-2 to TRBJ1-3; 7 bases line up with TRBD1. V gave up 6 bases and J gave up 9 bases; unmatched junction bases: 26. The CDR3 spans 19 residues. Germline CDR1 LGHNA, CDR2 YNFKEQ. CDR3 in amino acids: CASRLRGQACEGWTCTIYF. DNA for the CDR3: TGTGCCAGCAGACTTAGAGGACAGGCTTGCGAAGGGTGGACGTGCACCATATATTTT.

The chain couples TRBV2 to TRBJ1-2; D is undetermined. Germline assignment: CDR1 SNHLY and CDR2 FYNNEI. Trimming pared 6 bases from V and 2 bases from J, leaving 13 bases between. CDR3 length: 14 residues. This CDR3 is CASRTTTLNYGYTF. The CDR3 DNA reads TGTGCCAGCAGGACAACGACGTTAAACTATGGCTACACCTTC.

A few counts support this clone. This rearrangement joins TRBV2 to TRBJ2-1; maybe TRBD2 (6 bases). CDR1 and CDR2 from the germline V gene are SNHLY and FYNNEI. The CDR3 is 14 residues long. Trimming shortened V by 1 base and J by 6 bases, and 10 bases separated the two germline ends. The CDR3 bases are TGTGCCAGCAGTGAAGGCCCCGGGGGCAATGAGCAGTTCTTC. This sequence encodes CASSEGPGGNEQFF.

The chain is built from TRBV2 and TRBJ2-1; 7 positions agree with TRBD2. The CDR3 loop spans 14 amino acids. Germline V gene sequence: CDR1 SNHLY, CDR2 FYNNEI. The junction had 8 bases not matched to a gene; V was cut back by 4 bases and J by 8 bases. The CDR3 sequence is CASSVGLVGDEQFF. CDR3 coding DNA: TGTGCCAGCAGTGTCGGACTAGTAGGCGATGAGCAGTTCTTC.

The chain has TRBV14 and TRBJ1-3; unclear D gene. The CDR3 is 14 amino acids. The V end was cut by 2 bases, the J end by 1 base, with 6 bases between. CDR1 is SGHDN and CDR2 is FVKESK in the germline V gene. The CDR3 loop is CASSQMLSGNTIYF. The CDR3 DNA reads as TGTGCCAGCAGCCAAATGCTATCTGGAAACACCATATATTTT.

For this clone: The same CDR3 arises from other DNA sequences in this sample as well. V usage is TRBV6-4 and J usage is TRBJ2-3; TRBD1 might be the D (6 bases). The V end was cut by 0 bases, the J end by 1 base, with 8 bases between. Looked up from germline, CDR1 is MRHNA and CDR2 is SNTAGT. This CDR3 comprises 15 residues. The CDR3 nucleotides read TGTGCCAGCAGTGACTCGTCAGGGGGCACAGATACGCAGTATTTT. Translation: CASSDSSGGTDTQYF.